A selection of T cell receptor beta chains follows, all from one sample in a study of T cell responses to AZD1222 COVID-19 vaccine. Clones were read by immunoSEQ multiplex PCR, and TCRdb kept only the in-frame ones, dropping some. The table lists roughly 100,000 clones, about 86% of them singletons, with around 5.1% in the top ten. This specimen consisted of peripheral blood, obtained on day 0 of AZD1222 vaccination. These receptors were obtained from an adult in good health. The CDR3 runs from the conserved cysteine through the conserved F or W. The D gene is left open where the match is weak. The size field is filled for only some rows; it gives once, few, many or a size class.

size	D	J	length	V	CDR3	DNA
NA	NA	TRBJ2-7	13	TRBV6-5	CASSIQGPHEQYF	TGTGCCAGCAGTATACAGGGTCCCCACGAGCAGTACTTC
NA	NA	TRBJ2-2	15	TRBV6-5	CASSYSGATTGELFF	TGTGCCAGCAGTTACTCCGGGGCAACGACCGGGGAGCTGTTTTTT
NA	TRBD1	TRBJ1-4	13	TRBV6-5	CASGDRLGEKLFF	TGTGCCAGCGGGGACAGGCTGGGGGAAAAACTGTTTTTT
many	TRBD2	TRBJ2-1	16	TRBV2	CASSKGGLAAYNEQFF	TGTGCCAGCAGCAAAGGTGGGCTAGCGGCCTACAATGAGCAGTTCTTC
NA	NA	TRBJ2-1	13	TRBV5-1	CASSLVQGNEQFF	TGCGCCAGCAGCTTAGTGCAGGGCAATGAGCAGTTCTTC
NA	TRBD2	TRBJ2-1	15	TRBV5-6	CASSYLAGIYNEQFF	TGTGCCAGCAGCTACCTAGCGGGGATCTACAATGAGCAGTTCTTC
NA	TRBD1	TRBJ2-2	17	TRBV4-1	CASSHPPGQGMGGELFF	TGCGCCAGCAGCCACCCACCGGGACAGGGAATGGGGGGGGAGCTGTTTTTT
NA	NA	TRBJ2-5	15	TRBV6-1	CASSEGLDGAATQYF	TGTGCCAGCAGTGAAGGATTGGACGGGGCCGCCACCCAGTACTTC
NA	NA	TRBJ1-5	15	TRBV28	CASSDLDRADQPQHF	TGTGCCAGCAGTGACCTGGATAGGGCCGATCAGCCCCAGCATTTT
NA	TRBD1	TRBJ1-2	13	TRBV5-1	CASSLTGDYGYTF	TGCGCCAGCAGTTTAACAGGGGACTATGGCTACACCTTC
NA	TRBD2	TRBJ2-2	14	TRBV7-2	CASRGGRGFGELFF	TGTGCCAGCAGGGGAGGGAGGGGCTTCGGGGAGCTGTTTTTT
few	NA	TRBJ2-2	15	TRBV7-2	CASSLGSGNTGELFF	TGTGCCAGCAGCTTAGGAAGCGGAAACACCGGGGAGCTGTTTTTT
few	TRBD1	TRBJ1-1	15	TRBV5-1	CASSRTGTGGFGAFF	TGCGCCAGCAGCCGCACGGGGACAGGGGGCTTCGGAGCTTTCTTT
NA	NA	TRBJ1-5	15	TRBV30	CAWSTGAGGNQPQHF	TGTGCCTGGAGTACTGGGGCTGGGGGCAATCAGCCCCAGCATTTT
NA	NA	TRBJ2-1	14	TRBV5-1	CASSLLQVVNEQFF	TGCGCCAGCAGCTTGTTACAGGTGGTCAATGAGCAGTTCTTC
NA	TRBD1	TRBJ2-3	15	TRBV5-5	CASSLGGQGPDTQYF	TGTGCCAGCAGCTTGGGGGGACAGGGGCCAGATACGCAGTATTTT
NA	TRBD1	TRBJ1-2	13	TRBV19	CASSLQGDYGYTF	TGTGCCAGTAGTCTCCAGGGGGACTATGGCTACACCTTC
few	NA	TRBJ1-5	15	TRBV4-2	CASSQDSRENQPQHF	TGTGCCAGCAGCCAAGACTCAAGGGAAAATCAGCCCCAGCATTTT
NA	NA	TRBJ2-2	16	TRBV7-8	CASSLSLQRNTGELFF	TGTGCCAGCAGCTTATCCCTACAGAGAAACACCGGGGAGCTGTTTTTT
once	NA	TRBJ2-7	14	TRBV15	CATSKAGGGGAQYF	TGTGCCACCAGCAAGGCCGGGGGAGGAGGGGCGCAGTACTTC
once	NA	TRBJ1-5	13	TRBV10-1	CASKCGGNQPQHF	TGCGCCAGCAAATGCGGAGGGAATCAGCCCCAGCATTTT
NA	NA	TRBJ2-7	13	TRBV29-1	CSVDGGRRDEQYF	TGCAGCGTTGACGGTGGGAGACGGGACGAGCAGTACTTC